Listed here are 10 T cell receptor beta chains from one sample, sequenced in a study of blood T cell repertoires in COVID-19. Clones were sequenced by immunoSEQ multiplex PCR, and TCRdb holds only the in-frame ones, with some missing. The data show 280,000 or so clones, approximately 91% seen once. Sequences were obtained from peripheral blood. These TCRs come from a woman aged 55-69 years with acute or convalescent COVID-19.

The J gene is TRBJ1-2, the V gene TRBV30, with 9 bases that match TRBD1. With 8 bases clipped from V and 7 bases from J, the junction kept 8 bases outside the gene matches. Looked up from germline, CDR1 is GTSNPN and CDR2 is SVGIG (reference sequence). This CDR3 spans 12 amino acids. The CDR3 DNA reads TGTGCCCGCAACAGGGGGCCCGGTGGCTACACCTTC. It codes for CARNRGPGGYTF.

The chain couples TRBV20-1 to TRBJ2-5, with TRBD1 matching 7 bases. The CDR3 has 12 residues. V was pared by 3 bases and J by 4 bases, with 2 bases of the junction left unmatched. Germline loops: CDR1 DFQATT, CDR2 SNEGSKA (reference sequence). CDR3 amino acids: CSASPGGETQYF. The CDR3 nucleotides read TGCAGTGCTAGTCCAGGGGGAGAGACCCAGTACTTC.

The gene calls are TRBV3-1 (or the pseudogene TRBV3-2) and TRBJ1-5; TRBD1 might be the D (5 bases). The germline V and J ends were trimmed by 2 bases and 2 bases, with 13 bases remaining between them. The CDR3 totals 16 residues. CDR1 is LGHDT and CDR2 is YNNKEL in the germline V gene (reference sequence). The chain's CDR3 is CASSQSLGGGNQPQHF. The CDR3 coding sequence is TGTGCCAGCAGCCAATCTTTGGGGGGGGGCAATCAGCCCCAGCATTTT.

This clone was counted a single time. The rearrangement links TRBV7-2 to TRBJ1-2; D might be TRBD1 (6 bases). The CDR3 runs 14 residues. The germline V and J ends were trimmed by 1 base and 8 bases, with 14 bases remaining between them. Germline V gives CDR1 SGHTA, CDR2 FQGNSA. CDR3 DNA sequence: TGTGCCAGCAGCTTAGACGGACAGATAGGAGGCTACACCTTC. Protein: CASSLDGQIGGYTF.

This chain links TRBV4-3 with TRBJ2-5; a possible D gene is TRBD2 (6 bases). This CDR3 spans 15 amino acids. Trimming took off 4 bases at V and 2 bases at J, with 14 bases between the two ends. From germline, CDR1 is LGHNA and CDR2 YSLEER. In nucleotides, the CDR3 is TGCGCCAGCAGCCTTTTCCGGGACTCACAAGAGACCCAGTACTTC. Its translation: CASSLFRDSQETQYF.

V gene TRBV11-2 combines with J gene TRBJ2-1; TRBD2 matches at 8 bases. The germline V gene encodes CDR1 SGHAT and CDR2 FQNNGV. This CDR3 contains 16 residues. J gave up 0 bases and V 6 bases, and 7 bases lay outside the gene matches. In nucleotides, the CDR3 is TGTGCCAGCAGTCCCGGGGGGGACCTCTCCTACAATGAGCAGTTCTTC. Translating it yields CASSPGGDLSYNEQFF.

The CDR3 sequence: CASSRTTQGVGNTIYF. The CDR3 DNA reads as TGTGCCAGCAGTCGAACGACCCAGGGGGTCGGAAACACCATATATTTT. This rearrangement joins TRBV28 to TRBJ1-3; 7 nucleotides match TRBD1. This CDR3 contains 16 residues. With V trimmed by 5 bases and J by 4 bases, 11 bases remained unmatched. Germline CDR1 MDHEN, CDR2 SYDVKM.

This CDR3 is CATGQWNTEAFF. CDR3 in DNA: TGCGCCACGGGACAATGGAACACTGAAGCTTTCTTT. The V and J genes are TRBV4-1 and TRBJ1-1; possibly TRBD1 for D (6 bases). Trimming cost V 10 bases and J 1 base, with 10 bases left between them. This CDR3 is built from 12 residues. Germline V gene lookup returns CDR1 MGHRA and CDR2 YSYEKL.

The J gene is TRBJ1-3, the V gene TRBV4-1, with 7 bases fitting TRBD1. Unmatched junction bases numbered 1, after V lost 3 bases and J lost 2 bases. The CDR3 totals 14 residues. Germline CDR1 reads MGHRA; CDR2 reads YSYEKL. DNA of the CDR3: TGCGCCAGCAGCCACGGGACAGCTGGAAACACCATATATTTT. Translating gives CASSHGTAGNTIYF.

The J gene is TRBJ1-3, the V gene TRBV18; tentatively, D is TRBD1 (6 bases). This CDR3 comprises 13 residues. In germline, CDR1 is KGHSH, CDR2 LQKENI. The V end was cut by 2 bases, the J end by 9 bases, with 11 bases between. CDR3 protein: CASSPGQRPTIYF. CDR3 coding DNA: TGTGCCAGCTCACCAGGACAGCGCCCCACCATATATTTT. Together with reference TRBV18 and TRBJ1-3, the CDR3 gives the full variable domain: NAGVMQNPRHLVRRRGQEARLRCSPMKGHSHVYWYRQLPEEGLKFMVYLQKENIIDESGMPKERFSAEFPKEGPSILRIQQVVRGDSAAYFCASSPGQRPTIYFGEGSWLTVV.